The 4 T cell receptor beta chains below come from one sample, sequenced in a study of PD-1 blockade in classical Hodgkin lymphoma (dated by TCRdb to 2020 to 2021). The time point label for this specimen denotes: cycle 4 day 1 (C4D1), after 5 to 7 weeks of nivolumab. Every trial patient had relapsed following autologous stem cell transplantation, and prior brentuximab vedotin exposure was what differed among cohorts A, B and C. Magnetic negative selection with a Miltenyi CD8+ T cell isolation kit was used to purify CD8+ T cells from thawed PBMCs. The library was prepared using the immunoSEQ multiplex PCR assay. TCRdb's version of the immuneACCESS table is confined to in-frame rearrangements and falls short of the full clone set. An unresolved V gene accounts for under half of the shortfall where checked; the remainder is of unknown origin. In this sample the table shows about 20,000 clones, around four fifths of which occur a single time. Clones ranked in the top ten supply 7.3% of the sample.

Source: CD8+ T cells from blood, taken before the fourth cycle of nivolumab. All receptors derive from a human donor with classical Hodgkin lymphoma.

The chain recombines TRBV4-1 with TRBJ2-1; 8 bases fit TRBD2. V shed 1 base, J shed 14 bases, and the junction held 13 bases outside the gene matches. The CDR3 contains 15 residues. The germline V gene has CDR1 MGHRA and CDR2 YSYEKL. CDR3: CASSQGLAIPVFEFF. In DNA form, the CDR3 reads TGCGCCAGCAGCCAAGGACTAGCGATTCCAGTTTTCGAGTTCTTC.

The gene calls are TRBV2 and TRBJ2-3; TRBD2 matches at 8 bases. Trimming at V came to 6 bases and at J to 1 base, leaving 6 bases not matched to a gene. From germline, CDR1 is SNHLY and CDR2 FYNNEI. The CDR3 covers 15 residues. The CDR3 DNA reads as TGTGCCAGCAGCCCCGGACTAGCTGGCACAGATACGCAGTATTTT. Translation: CASSPGLAGTDTQYF.

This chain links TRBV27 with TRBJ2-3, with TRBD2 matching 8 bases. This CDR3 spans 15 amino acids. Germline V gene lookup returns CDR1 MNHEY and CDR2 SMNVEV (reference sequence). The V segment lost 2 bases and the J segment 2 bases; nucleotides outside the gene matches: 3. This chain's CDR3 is CASSLRLAYTDTQYF. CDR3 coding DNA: TGTGCCAGCAGTTTACGACTAGCGTACACAGATACGCAGTATTTT.

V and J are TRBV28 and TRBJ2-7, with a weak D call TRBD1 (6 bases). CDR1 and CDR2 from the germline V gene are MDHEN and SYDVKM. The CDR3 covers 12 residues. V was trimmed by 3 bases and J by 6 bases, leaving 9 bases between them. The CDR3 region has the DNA TGTGCCAGCAGTTTGGGACACAGCGAGCAGTACTTC. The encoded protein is CASSLGHSEQYF.